The next 5 T cell receptor beta chains were all read from a single sample in a study of early T cells in non-severe SARS-CoV-2 infection. One entry per CDR3 protein, called by TCRdb with MiXCR from the 5' RACE reads. The sample has some 16,000 distinct CDR3 sequences, more than 5% seen once. Sequenced material: whole blood. Receptors originate from an adult who was a healthcare worker with PCR-confirmed SARS-CoV-2 infection or an uninfected control (not recorded which).

This clonotype was seen ten or more times. Here the CDR3 reads CASSPFWGARSSRTGELFF. For the CDR3, the DNA is TGTGCCAGCAGCCCTTTTTGGGGGGCAAGAAGTTCGCGAACCGGGGAGCTGTTTTTT. The V gene is TRBV27, the J gene TRBJ2-2; D may match TRBD1 or TRBD2 (6 bases each). Trimming pared 6 bases from V and 5 bases from J, leaving 28 bases between. Germline-derived CDR1 and CDR2 are MNHEY and SMNVEV (reference sequence). The CDR3 loop spans 19 amino acids.

V usage is TRBV29-1 and J usage is TRBJ2-3, with D possibly being TRBD1 (6 bases). Deletions cut 4 bases from V and 1 base from J, with 6 bases between. Germline assignment: CDR1 SQVTM and CDR2 ANQGSEA. CDR3 length: 12 amino acids. Here the CDR3 reads CSVAGGTDTQYF. The CDR3 DNA sequence: TGCAGCGTTGCAGGGGGCACAGATACGCAGTATTTT.

This clonotype appeared many times. The chain is built from TRBV4-1 and TRBJ2-3, with 10 positions matching TRBD1. The length of the CDR3 is 16 residues. Germline CDR1 and CDR2: MGHRA and YSYEKL. The V and J ends lost 3 bases and 3 bases, in that order; junction bases with no gene match: 6. This CDR3 is CASSQPRQGATDTQYF. In nucleotides, the CDR3 is TGCGCCAGCAGCCAGCCGAGACAGGGGGCAACAGATACGCAGTATTTT.

By share, this clonotype counts as medium-sized. The V call is TRBV11-3, the J call TRBJ1-1, with a weak D call TRBD1 (5 bases). The V gene's germline CDR1 is SGHNT and CDR2 YENEEA. The V gene lost 1 base and the J gene lost 1 base, with 16 bases spanning the gap. This CDR3 contains 17 residues. CDR3 nucleotides: TGTGCCAGCAGCTTAGTAGGTATTCTTGGGGCGAACACTGAAGCTTTCTTT. This encodes CASSLVGILGANTEAFF.

By sample fraction, this clonotype is medium-sized. The chain is built from TRBV20-1 and TRBJ1-6; TRBD1 matches 9 bases. V shed 8 bases and J 10 bases; nucleotides not matched to a gene: 12. The CDR3 has 14 amino acids. Germline CDR1 is DFQATT and CDR2 is SNEGSKA (reference sequence). CDR3 nucleotides: TGCAGTCCTTACCCGGGACAGGGAAACTCACCCCTCCACTTT. It is translated as CSPYPGQGNSPLHF.